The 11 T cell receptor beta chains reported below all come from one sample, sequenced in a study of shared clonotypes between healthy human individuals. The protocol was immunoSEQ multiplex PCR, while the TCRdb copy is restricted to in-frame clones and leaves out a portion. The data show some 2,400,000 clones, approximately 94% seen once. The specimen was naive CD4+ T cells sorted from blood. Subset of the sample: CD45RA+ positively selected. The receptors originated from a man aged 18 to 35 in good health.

CDR3 nucleotides: TGTGCCAGCAGCTTAACGGGGACAGGGCTGTTCTTC. It translates to CASSLTGTGLFF. The chain employs TRBV7-3 and TRBJ2-1; 9 nucleotides agree with TRBD1. V lost 0 bases to trimming and J lost 15 bases; unmatched junction nucleotides: 3. CDR3 length: 12 residues. The germline gives CDR1 SGHTA, CDR2 FQGTGA.

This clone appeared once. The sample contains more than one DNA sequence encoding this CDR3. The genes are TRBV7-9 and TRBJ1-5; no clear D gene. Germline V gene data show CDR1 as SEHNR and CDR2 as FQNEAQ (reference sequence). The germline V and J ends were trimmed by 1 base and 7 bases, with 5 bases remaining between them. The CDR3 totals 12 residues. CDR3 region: CASSLGLQPQHF. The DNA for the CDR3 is TGTGCCAGCAGCTTAGGACTCCAGCCCCAGCATTTT. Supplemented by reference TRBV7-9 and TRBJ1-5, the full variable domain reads DTGVSQNPRHKITKRGQNVTFRCDPISEHNRLYWYRQTLGQGPEFLTYFQNEAQLEKSRLLSDRFSAERPKGSFSTLEIQRTEQGDSAMYLCASSLGLQPQHFGDGTRLSIL.

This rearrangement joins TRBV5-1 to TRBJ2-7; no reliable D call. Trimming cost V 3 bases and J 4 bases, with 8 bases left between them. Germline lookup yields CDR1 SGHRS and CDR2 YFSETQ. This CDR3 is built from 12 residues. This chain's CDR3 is CASSSDPYEQYF. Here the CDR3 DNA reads TGCGCCAGCAGCTCGGACCCTTACGAGCAGTACTTC.

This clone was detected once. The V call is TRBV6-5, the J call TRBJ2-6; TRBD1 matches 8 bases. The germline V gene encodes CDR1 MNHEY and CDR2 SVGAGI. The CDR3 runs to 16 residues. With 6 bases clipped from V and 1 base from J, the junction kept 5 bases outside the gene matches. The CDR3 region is CASSYRGWSGANVLTF. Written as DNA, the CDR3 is TGTGCCAGCAGCTACAGGGGGTGGTCTGGGGCCAACGTCCTGACTTTC.

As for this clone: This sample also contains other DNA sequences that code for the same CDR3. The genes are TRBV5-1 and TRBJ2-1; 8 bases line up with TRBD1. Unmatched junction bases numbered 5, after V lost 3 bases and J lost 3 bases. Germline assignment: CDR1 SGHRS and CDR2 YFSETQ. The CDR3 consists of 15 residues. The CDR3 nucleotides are TGCGCCAGCAGCTCCGGGACAGGCCTCTACAATGAGCAGTTCTTC. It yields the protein CASSSGTGLYNEQFF.

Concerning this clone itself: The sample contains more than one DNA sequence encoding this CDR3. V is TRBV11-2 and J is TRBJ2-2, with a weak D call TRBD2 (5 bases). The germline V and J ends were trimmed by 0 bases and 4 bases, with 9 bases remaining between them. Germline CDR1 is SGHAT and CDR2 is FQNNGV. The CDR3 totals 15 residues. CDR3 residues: CASSLDGRATGELFF. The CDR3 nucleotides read TGTGCCAGCAGCTTAGATGGGCGGGCCACCGGGGAGCTGTTTTTT.

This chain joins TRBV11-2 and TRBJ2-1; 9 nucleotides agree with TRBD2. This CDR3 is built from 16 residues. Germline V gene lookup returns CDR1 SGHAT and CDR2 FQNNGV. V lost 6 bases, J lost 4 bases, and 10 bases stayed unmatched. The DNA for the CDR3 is TGTGCCAGCAGTTTTAGCGGGGGTTTAACTTACAATGAGCAGTTCTTC. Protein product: CASSFSGGLTYNEQFF.

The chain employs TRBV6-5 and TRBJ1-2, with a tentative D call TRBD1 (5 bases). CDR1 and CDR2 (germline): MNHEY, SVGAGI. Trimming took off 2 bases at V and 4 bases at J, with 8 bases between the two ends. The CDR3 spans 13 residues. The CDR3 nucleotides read TGTGCCAGCAGTTACGATACAGGCTATGGCTACACCTTC. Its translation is CASSYDTGYGYTF.

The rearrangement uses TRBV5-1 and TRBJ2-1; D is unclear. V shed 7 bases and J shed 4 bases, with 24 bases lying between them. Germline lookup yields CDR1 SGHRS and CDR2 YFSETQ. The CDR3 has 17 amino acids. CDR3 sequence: CASRLYSAILPYNEQFF. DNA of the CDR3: TGCGCCAGCCGATTATACTCGGCTATCCTGCCTTACAATGAGCAGTTCTTC.

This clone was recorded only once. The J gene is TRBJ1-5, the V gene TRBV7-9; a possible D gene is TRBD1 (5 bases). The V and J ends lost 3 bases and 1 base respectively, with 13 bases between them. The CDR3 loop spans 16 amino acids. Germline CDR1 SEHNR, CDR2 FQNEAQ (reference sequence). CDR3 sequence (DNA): TGTGCCAGCAGCTTGGAGTTGGGGGGAAGCAATCAGCCCCAGCATTTT. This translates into CASSLELGGSNQPQHF.

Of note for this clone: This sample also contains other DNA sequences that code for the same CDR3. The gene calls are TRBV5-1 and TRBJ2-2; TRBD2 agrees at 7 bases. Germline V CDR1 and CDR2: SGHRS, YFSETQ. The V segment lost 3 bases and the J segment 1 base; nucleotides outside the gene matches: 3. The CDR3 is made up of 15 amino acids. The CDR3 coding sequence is TGCGCCAGCAGCTCGACTAGCCAGAACACCGGGGAGCTGTTTTTT. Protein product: CASSSTSQNTGELFF.